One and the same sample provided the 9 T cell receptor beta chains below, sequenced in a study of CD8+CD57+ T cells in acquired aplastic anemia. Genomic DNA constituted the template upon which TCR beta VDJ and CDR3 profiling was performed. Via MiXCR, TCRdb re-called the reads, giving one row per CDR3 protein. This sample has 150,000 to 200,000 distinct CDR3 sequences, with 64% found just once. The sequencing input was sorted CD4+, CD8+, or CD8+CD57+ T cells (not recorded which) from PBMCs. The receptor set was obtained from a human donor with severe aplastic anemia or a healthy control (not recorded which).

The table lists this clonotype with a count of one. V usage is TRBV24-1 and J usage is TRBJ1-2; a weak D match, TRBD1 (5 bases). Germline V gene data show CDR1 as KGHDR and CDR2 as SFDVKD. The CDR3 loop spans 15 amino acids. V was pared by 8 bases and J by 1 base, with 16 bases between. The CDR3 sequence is CATTRGREYNYGYTF. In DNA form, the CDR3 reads TGTGCCACCACCCGAGGCAGGGAGTATAACTATGGCTACACCTTC.

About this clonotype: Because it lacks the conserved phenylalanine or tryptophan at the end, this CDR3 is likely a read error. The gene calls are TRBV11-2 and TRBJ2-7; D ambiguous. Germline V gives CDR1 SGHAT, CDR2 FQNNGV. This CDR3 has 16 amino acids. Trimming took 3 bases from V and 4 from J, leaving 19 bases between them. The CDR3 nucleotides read TGTGCCAGCAGCTTGGTGAGAGGTCAGAGGATGTACGAGCAGTACTCC. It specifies CASSLVRGQRMYEQYS.

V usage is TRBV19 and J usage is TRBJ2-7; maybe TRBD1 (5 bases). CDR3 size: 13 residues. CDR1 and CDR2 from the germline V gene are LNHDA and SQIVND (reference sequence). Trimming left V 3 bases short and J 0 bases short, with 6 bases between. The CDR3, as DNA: TGTGCCAGTAGTATGGACATCTCCTACGAGCAGTACTTC. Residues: CASSMDISYEQYF.

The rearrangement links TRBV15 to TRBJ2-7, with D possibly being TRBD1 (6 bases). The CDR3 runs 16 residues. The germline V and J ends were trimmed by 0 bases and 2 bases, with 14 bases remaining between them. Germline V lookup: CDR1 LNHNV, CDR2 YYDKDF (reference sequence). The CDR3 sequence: CATSRDKENRAYEQYF. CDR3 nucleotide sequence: TGTGCCACCAGCAGAGATAAAGAGAACAGGGCCTACGAGCAGTACTTC.

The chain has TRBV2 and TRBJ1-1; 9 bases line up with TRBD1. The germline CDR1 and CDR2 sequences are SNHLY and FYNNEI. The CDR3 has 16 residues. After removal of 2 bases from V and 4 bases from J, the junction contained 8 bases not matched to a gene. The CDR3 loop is CASSEQDRGGGTEAFF. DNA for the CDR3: TGTGCCAGCAGTGAACAGGACAGGGGAGGGGGCACTGAAGCTTTCTTT. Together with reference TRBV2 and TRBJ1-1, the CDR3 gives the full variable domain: EPEVTQTPSHQVTQMGQEVILRCVPISNHLYFYWYRQILGQKVEFLVSFYNNEISEKSEIFDDQFSVERPDGSNFTLKIRSTKLEDSAMYFCASSEQDRGGGTEAFFGQGTRLTVV.

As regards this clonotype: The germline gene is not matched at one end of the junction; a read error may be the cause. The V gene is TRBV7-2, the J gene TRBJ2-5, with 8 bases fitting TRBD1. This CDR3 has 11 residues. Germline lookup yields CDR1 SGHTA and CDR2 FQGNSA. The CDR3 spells CASSQGATQYF. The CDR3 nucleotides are TGTGCTAGCAGCCAGGGGGCGACCCAGTACTTC.

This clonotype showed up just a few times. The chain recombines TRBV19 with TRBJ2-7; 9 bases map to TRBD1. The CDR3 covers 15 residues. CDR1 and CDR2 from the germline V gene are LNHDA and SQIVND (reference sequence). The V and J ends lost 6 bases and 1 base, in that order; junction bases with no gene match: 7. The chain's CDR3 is CASSRGGQGSYEQYF. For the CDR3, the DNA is TGTGCCAGTAGCCGCGGGGGACAGGGTTCCTACGAGCAGTACTTC.

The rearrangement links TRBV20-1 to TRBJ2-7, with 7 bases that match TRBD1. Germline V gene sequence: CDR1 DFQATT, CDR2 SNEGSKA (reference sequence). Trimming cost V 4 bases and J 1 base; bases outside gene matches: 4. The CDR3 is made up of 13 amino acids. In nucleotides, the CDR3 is TGCAGTGCTATTACAGGGGTTTCCTACGAGCAGTACTTC. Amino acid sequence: CSAITGVSYEQYF.

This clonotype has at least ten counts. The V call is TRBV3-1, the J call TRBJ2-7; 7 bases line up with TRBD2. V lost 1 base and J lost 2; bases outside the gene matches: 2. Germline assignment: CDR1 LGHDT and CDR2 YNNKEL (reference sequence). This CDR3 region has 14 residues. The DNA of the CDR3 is TGTGCCAGCAGCCAAGCGGGACTAACCTACGAGCAGTACTTC. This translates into CASSQAGLTYEQYF.